This T cell receptor beta chain was retrieved from a study of blood T cell repertoires in COVID-19. The V segment lost 5 bases and the J segment 4 bases; nucleotides outside the gene matches: 8. This CDR3 region has 15 residues. CDR1 and CDR2 from the germline V gene are SGHVS and FNYEAQ. The assay was immunoSEQ multiplex PCR, and TCRdb's table has in-frame clones only and misses some. This sample has around 250,000 clones, with just under 90% found just once. The source of this sequence is a woman in her twenties or thirties with acute COVID-19. The sample comprised PBMCs or T cells enriched from blood (not recorded which). This chain joins TRBV7-6 and TRBJ2-7; 10 bases agree with TRBD1. For the CDR3, the DNA is TGTGCCAGCAGCACCCCGGGACAGGGGACATACGAGCAGTACTTC. Translating gives CASSTPGQGTYEQYF. Variable domain in full (rest from reference TRBV7-6 and TRBJ2-7): GAGVSQSPRYKVTKRGQDVALRCDPISGHVSLYWYRQALGQGPEFLTYFNYEAQQDKSGLPNDRFSAERPEGSISTLTIQRTEQRDSAMYRCASSTPGQGTYEQYFGPGTRLTVT.